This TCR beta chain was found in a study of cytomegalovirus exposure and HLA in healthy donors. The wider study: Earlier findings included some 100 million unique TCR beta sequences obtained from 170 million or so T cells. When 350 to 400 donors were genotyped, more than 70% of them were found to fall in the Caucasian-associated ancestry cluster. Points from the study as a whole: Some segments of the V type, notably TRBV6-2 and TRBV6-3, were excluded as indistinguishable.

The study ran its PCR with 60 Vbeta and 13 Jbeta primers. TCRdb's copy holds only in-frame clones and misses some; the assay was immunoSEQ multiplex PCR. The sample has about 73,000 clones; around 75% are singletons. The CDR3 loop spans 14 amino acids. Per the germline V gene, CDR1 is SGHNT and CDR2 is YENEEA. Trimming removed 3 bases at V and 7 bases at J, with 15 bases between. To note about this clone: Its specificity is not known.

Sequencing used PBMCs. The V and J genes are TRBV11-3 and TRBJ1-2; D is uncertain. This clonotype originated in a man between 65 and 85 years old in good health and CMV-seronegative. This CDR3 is CASSLQTSGAGYTF. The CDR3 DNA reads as TGTGCCAGCAGCTTGCAGACGTCAGGCGCTGGCTACACCTTC.